This TCR beta chain was identified during a study of blood T cell repertoires in COVID-19. Study in general: Researchers got acute and convalescent COVID-19 samples from the United States, Italy and Spain. The analysed material was cDNA or gDNA that came from T cells, B-cell-depleted T cells, or PBMCs.

Germline CDR1 reads SGHRS; CDR2 reads YFSETQ. The CDR3 is 13 amino acids. V was pared by 3 bases and J by 7 bases, with 13 bases between. Recruited during active infection, patients (from Seattle) were subsequently followed longitudinally. As handled by the study authors: Amplification from reference gene primers served as the basis for estimated nucleated cell counts. Repertoires were generated with immunoSEQ multiplex PCR, while TCRdb's copy carries only in-frame clones and drops some. V, J and clone size were drawn from that table, and D and trimming were deduced from the DNA. Found here are about 310,000 clones, 85% to 90% of them singletons; the top ten hold less than 3%.

The sequencing input was peripheral blood. The chain employs TRBV5-1 and TRBJ1-1; maybe TRBD1 (5 bases). This clonotype originated in a woman aged 25 to 45 with COVID-19, enrolled during active disease. In DNA form, the CDR3 reads TGCGCCAGCAGCTCCGGGGGAGGATATGAAGCTTTCTTT. It is translated as CASSSGGGYEAFF.